This T cell receptor (beta chain) was recovered during a study of CD8 T cells in Susac syndrome. Study-wide results and caveats: Peak Susac CD8+ clonal expansion occurred in TEMRA cells and active patients. A relatively small number of individuals underwent TCR sequencing and HLA analysis.

Random hexamers were used to reverse transcribe roughly 0.5 to 1 ug of RNA. TCRdb passed the immunoSEQ multiplex PCR reads through MiXCR, listing each CDR3 protein once. This table has about 23,000 distinct CDR3 sequences, about 93% appearing once. Germline V gene lookup returns CDR1 MDHEN and CDR2 SYDVKM. The V segment lost 4 bases and the J segment 5 bases; nucleotides outside the gene matches: 9. The CDR3 spans 16 residues. In the case of this clonotype: Its antigen remains unidentified.

What was sequenced was CD8+ T cells from PBMCs. The TCR sequence derives from a human donor with Susac syndrome. The chain has TRBV28 and TRBJ2-5; 11 bases agree with TRBD2. DNA for the CDR3: TGTGCCAGCAGTTCTAGGCTAGCGGGGGGCGAGGAGACCCAGTACTTC. It specifies CASSSRLAGGEETQYF.